These T cell receptor beta chains were read from a single sample in a study of blood T cell repertoires in COVID-19. Using immunoSEQ multiplex PCR, the repertoire was profiled, and TCRdb retains in-frame clones only, with some absent. This sample has just over 45,000 clones; 87% occur once, and the top ten carry approximately 5%. Sample: peripheral blood. The source of these receptors is a human donor in a cohort sampled during active COVID-19. CDR3s include the opening cysteine and the closing phenylalanine or tryptophan. D genes are given only for firm matches. Not every row has a clone size; where given, it reads once, few, many or a size class.

V: TRBV7-9; J: TRBJ1-4; length: 15; size: NA; D: TRBD1; CDR3: CASSPRQGANEKLFF; DNA: TGTGCCAGCAGCCCGCGACAGGGGGCTAATGAAAAACTGTTTTTT
V: TRBV6-4; J: TRBJ1-1; length: 17; size: NA; D: TRBD1; CDR3: CASRDPGGVGVNTEAFF; DNA: TGTGCCAGCAGGGACCCAGGGGGCGTCGGAGTGAACACTGAAGCTTTCTTT
V: TRBV18; J: TRBJ2-3; length: 14; size: NA; D: NA; CDR3: CASSPGGSTDTQYF; DNA: TGTGCCAGCTCACCAGGGGGCAGCACAGATACGCAGTATTTT
V: TRBV28; J: TRBJ2-7; length: 18; size: NA; D: TRBD1; CDR3: CASIPGTGGASGSYEQYF; DNA: TGTGCCAGCATCCCCGGGACAGGGGGGGCGAGCGGCTCCTACGAGCAGTACTTC
V: TRBV7-9; J: TRBJ2-5; length: 15; size: NA; D: NA; CDR3: CASSLYLFDSEAQYF; DNA: TGTGCCAGCAGCTTATATCTCTTTGACAGCGAGGCCCAGTACTTC
V: TRBV12-3/TRBV12-4; J: TRBJ2-5; length: 13; size: NA; D: TRBD1; CDR3: CASSLTRGETQYF; DNA: TGTGCCAGCAGTTTAACCAGGGGGGAGACCCAGTACTTC
V: TRBV5-8; J: TRBJ2-1; length: 18; size: NA; D: TRBD1; CDR3: CASSLYRPLRQGNNEQFF; DNA: TGTGCCAGCAGCTTGTATCGGCCGTTGAGACAGGGAAACAATGAGCAGTTCTTC
V: TRBV6-2/TRBV6-3; J: TRBJ2-3; length: 15; size: NA; D: TRBD2; CDR3: CASRYSSRGGATQYF; DNA: TGTGCCAGCAGATACTCGTCGCGGGGGGGGGCTACGCAGTATTTT
V: TRBV5-5; J: TRBJ2-7; length: 16; size: once; D: NA; CDR3: CASSLAPGGGLLEQYF; DNA: TGTGCCAGCAGCTTGGCCCCCGGGGGTGGGTTGTTGGAGCAGTACTTC
V: TRBV5-5; J: TRBJ2-3; length: 13; size: NA; D: TRBD1; CDR3: CASSYDRVDTQYF; DNA: TGTGCCAGCAGCTATGACAGGGTAGATACGCAGTATTTT
V: TRBV9; J: TRBJ2-3; length: 17; size: NA; D: TRBD2; CDR3: CASSVQASGSGRDTQYF; DNA: TGTGCCAGCAGCGTACAGGCTAGCGGGAGCGGTAGAGATACGCAGTATTTT
V: TRBV19; J: TRBJ2-1; length: 14; size: NA; D: TRBD1; CDR3: CASSRIHRGNEQFF; DNA: TGTGCCAGTAGTAGGATTCACAGGGGCAATGAGCAGTTCTTC
V: TRBV28; J: TRBJ1-5; length: 15; size: NA; D: NA; CDR3: CASSLPDTSNQPQHF; DNA: TGTGCCAGCAGCCTCCCAGACACTAGCAATCAGCCCCAGCATTTT
V: TRBV18; J: TRBJ2-5; length: 14; size: NA; D: TRBD2; CDR3: CASSPPAGVGTQYF; DNA: TGTGCCAGCTCACCACCTGCGGGAGTCGGAACCCAGTACTTC
V: TRBV10-2; J: TRBJ1-1; length: 13; size: NA; D: NA; CDR3: CASSRRWYTEAFF; DNA: TGCGCCAGCAGCAGGAGGTGGTACACTGAAGCTTTCTTT
V: TRBV5-6; J: TRBJ2-3; length: 15; size: NA; D: NA; CDR3: CASSRRQGYADTQYF; DNA: TGTGCCAGCAGCCGGCGCCAGGGATACGCAGATACGCAGTATTTT
V: TRBV9; J: TRBJ1-1; length: 16; size: few; D: NA; CDR3: CASSVGTDLMNTEAFF; DNA: TGTGCCAGCAGCGTAGGGACAGATCTCATGAACACTGAAGCTTTCTTT
V: TRBV2; J: TRBJ2-1; length: 15; size: NA; D: TRBD1; CDR3: CASSETRGRVNEQFF; DNA: TGTGCCAGCAGTGAAACGAGGGGGCGGGTCAATGAGCAGTTCTTC
V: TRBV18; J: TRBJ2-6; length: 16; size: NA; D: NA; CDR3: CASSQPGSSGANVLTF; DNA: TGTGCCAGCTCACAGCCGGGGAGCTCTGGGGCCAACGTCCTGACTTTC
V: TRBV25-1; J: TRBJ1-1; length: 14; size: NA; D: NA; CDR3: CASSDLGQNTEAFF; DNA: TGTGCCAGCAGTGACTTGGGACAGAACACTGAAGCTTTCTTT
V: TRBV7-8; J: TRBJ2-2; length: 13; size: NA; D: NA; CDR3: CASLTGNTGELFF; DNA: TGTGCCAGTCTTACGGGGAACACCGGGGAGCTGTTTTTT
V: TRBV10-1; J: TRBJ2-3; length: 13; size: NA; D: NA; CDR3: CASSELAPDTQYF; DNA: TGCGCCAGCAGTGAGCTAGCTCCAGATACGCAGTATTTT
V: TRBV28; J: TRBJ2-2; length: 13; size: few; D: NA; CDR3: CASSSPGTGELFF; DNA: TGTGCCAGCAGTTCGCCGGGTACCGGGGAGCTGTTTTTT
V: TRBV3-1/TRBV3-2; J: TRBJ2-7; length: 14; size: NA; D: TRBD2; CDR3: CASSRAGGLYEQYF; DNA: TGTGCCAGCAGTCGAGCGGGAGGACTATACGAGCAGTACTTC
V: TRBV9; J: TRBJ1-1; length: 16; size: NA; D: NA; CDR3: CASSPVGRGHSTEAFF; DNA: TGTGCCAGCAGCCCAGTAGGGCGGGGCCACAGCACTGAAGCTTTCTTT
V: TRBV29-1; J: TRBJ2-1; length: 16; size: NA; D: NA; CDR3: CSVVYSPGVGHNEQFF; DNA: TGCAGCGTTGTGTATAGTCCGGGAGTAGGCCACAATGAGCAGTTCTTC
V: TRBV6-5; J: TRBJ1-1; length: 16; size: NA; D: NA; CDR3: CASSYSWGRANTEAFF; DNA: TGTGCCAGCAGTTACTCGTGGGGCAGAGCGAACACTGAAGCTTTCTTT
V: TRBV28; J: TRBJ1-5; length: 14; size: few; D: NA; CDR3: CASSLWGGNQPQHF; DNA: TGTGCCAGCAGTTTATGGGGCGGCAATCAGCCCCAGCATTTT
V: TRBV6-5; J: TRBJ2-1; length: 15; size: NA; D: TRBD2; CDR3: CASSYLAGFYNEQFF; DNA: TGTGCCAGCAGTTACCTAGCGGGATTCTACAATGAGCAGTTCTTC
V: TRBV7-8; J: TRBJ2-5; length: 17; size: NA; D: TRBD1; CDR3: CASSLARLVQGAETQYF; DNA: TGTGCCAGCAGCTTAGCGAGATTGGTACAGGGGGCAGAGACCCAGTACTTC
V: TRBV10-1; J: TRBJ2-3; length: 13; size: NA; D: NA; CDR3: CASSEGQPSTQYF; DNA: TGCGCCAGCAGTGAGGGGCAGCCCAGCACGCAGTATTTT
V: TRBV7-6; J: TRBJ2-2; length: 16; size: NA; D: TRBD2; CDR3: CASSPGTSASTGELFF; DNA: TGTGCCAGCAGCCCAGGGACTAGCGCCTCCACCGGGGAGCTGTTTTTT
V: TRBV11-2; J: TRBJ1-4; length: 15; size: NA; D: NA; CDR3: CASSRAGGINEKLFF; DNA: TGTGCCAGCAGCCGGGCCGGGGGAATTAATGAAAAACTGTTTTTT
V: TRBV7-2; J: TRBJ2-2; length: 17; size: NA; D: NA; CDR3: CASSLIKQTSNTGELFF; DNA: TGTGCCAGCAGCTTAATAAAACAGACGTCGAACACCGGGGAGCTGTTTTTT
V: TRBV6-5; J: TRBJ2-1; length: 14; size: NA; D: TRBD2; CDR3: CASRRERSNNEQFF; DNA: TGTGCCAGCAGGCGGGAGAGGTCCAACAATGAGCAGTTCTTC
V: TRBV19; J: TRBJ1-2; length: 16; size: NA; D: NA; CDR3: CASSIVFLDKRYGYTF; DNA: TGTGCCAGTAGTATAGTATTTCTTGACAAACGCTATGGCTACACCTTC
V: TRBV15; J: TRBJ2-7; length: 13; size: NA; D: NA; CDR3: CATSRDGGYEQYF; DNA: TGTGCCACCAGCAGAGATGGGGGGTACGAGCAGTACTTC
V: TRBV12-3/TRBV12-4; J: TRBJ1-6; length: 12; size: NA; D: NA; CDR3: CASRAYNSPLHF; DNA: TGTGCCAGCCGGGCCTATAATTCACCCCTCCACTTT
V: TRBV18; J: TRBJ2-7; length: 14; size: NA; D: TRBD1; CDR3: CASSPRTGTYEQYF; DNA: TGTGCCAGCTCACCAAGGACAGGGACCTACGAGCAGTACTTC
V: TRBV14; J: TRBJ2-7; length: 17; size: NA; D: TRBD2; CDR3: CASSPRGSGSLSYEQYF; DNA: TGTGCCAGCAGCCCCCGGGGTAGCGGGAGTCTGTCCTACGAGCAGTACTTC
V: TRBV7-9; J: TRBJ2-3; length: 15; size: once; D: NA; CDR3: CASSKWGDGTDTQYF; DNA: TGTGCCAGCAGCAAATGGGGGGATGGCACAGATACGCAGTATTTT
V: TRBV5-1; J: TRBJ2-3; length: 15; size: NA; D: TRBD2; CDR3: CASSLVSGYTDTQYF; DNA: TGCGCCAGCAGCTTGGTTAGCGGGTACACAGATACGCAGTATTTT
V: TRBV28; J: TRBJ2-2; length: 19; size: NA; D: NA; CDR3: CASSFYGSGLSRDTGELFF; DNA: TGTGCCAGCAGTTTTTACGGGAGTGGTCTGTCGCGGGACACCGGGGAGCTGTTTTTT
V: TRBV6-5; J: TRBJ1-3; length: 14; size: once; D: NA; CDR3: CASSGTGSGNTIYF; DNA: TGTGCCAGCAGCGGTACAGGGTCTGGAAACACCATATATTTT
V: TRBV20-1; J: TRBJ1-2; length: 14; size: once; D: NA; CDR3: CSASAQPRGNGYTF; DNA: TGCAGTGCTAGTGCCCAACCACGGGGGAATGGCTACACCTTC
V: TRBV6-5; J: TRBJ1-5; length: 15; size: once; D: NA; CDR3: CASRIRRTTNQPQHF; DNA: TGTGCCAGCAGAATCCGACGGACAACCAATCAGCCCCAGCATTTT
V: TRBV28; J: TRBJ2-7; length: 13; size: NA; D: TRBD1; CDR3: CASRDRGIREQYF; DNA: TGTGCCAGCCGGGACAGGGGGATTCGCGAGCAGTACTTC